Detailed here is one T cell receptor beta chain. This clone's antigen is unknown. The input lacks base qualities; no much larger clone sits a single base away. Collaborating institutions collected whole blood in K2EDTA tubes following their own protocols. For TCRbeta analysis, collaborators shipped samples as frozen whole blood, isolated PBMCs, or DNA extracted from either of those sample types. V loses 5 bases, J loses 5 bases, and the germline ends lie 14 bases apart. Per the germline V gene (reference sequence), LNHDA is the CDR1 and SQIVND is the CDR2. The CDR3 holds 14 amino acids from the cysteine to the phenylalanine. The CDR3 DNA has 42 bases and is translated from base 1. The immunoSEQ Assay, a bias-controlled multiplex PCR, was used to amplify TCRbeta CDR3 regions from genomic DNA. Turning to the authors' computational methods: The number of nucleated cells in each sample was estimated by amplification of reference gene primers within the assay. To quantify the absolute abundance of each unique TCRbeta CDR3 rearrangement, sequence reads were collapsed and filtered. Productive Simpson clonality was computed per sample as the square root of Simpson's diversity index over productive rearrangements. Imported from immuneACCESS, the table was reduced by TCRdb to in-frame sequences with V and J called. These copies leave out some clones; in studies compared against another copy, an unresolved V gene accounts for under half, and the cause of the remainder is not known. V and J calls and clone size are copied from that table; D and trimming were computed from the DNA. In all, the sample holds 85,000 to 95,000 clones, and roughly 89% of those were seen once. The leading ten clones occupy 5% to 6.5% of the sample.

This record belongs to a study of blood T cell repertoires in COVID-19 (dated by TCRdb to about 2020). Notes on the research overall: Samples from collaborators originated in the United States, Italy and Spain and spanned both the acute and convalescent phases of COVID-19. The repertoires were made available in a free public database intended to serve as a resource for research on the immune response to SARS-CoV-2. Subjects who had been exposed to COVID-19, were actively infected with it, or had recovered from it provided the deeply sampled blood TCRbeta repertoires that made up the dataset. The prospective study material was composed of cDNA or gDNA derived from T cells, B-cell-depleted T cells, or PBMCs. The samples were drawn from the first 160 participants of the ongoing ImmuneRACE study and from 950 to 1,500 subjects provided by 6 global collaborators. The sample metadata nearly always contained a de-identified subject ID, COVID-19 status, age in years and sex. HLA class I and class II types, where available, came from metadata supplied by the sample provider rather than from assay-based typing.

Summary of the overall study and its limitations: The quantity of clinical and demographic metadata differed by source and by participant and was supplied without curation.

The clonotype comes from a woman over 75 with active COVID-19. This sequence uses TRBV19 and TRBJ2-3; a weak D assignment points to TRBD2 (5 bases agree). Sequences were obtained from peripheral blood. The DNA reads as follows: TGTGCCAGTAGTGCCGCTAGCCTTAGAGATACGCAGTATTTT. Translated, this is CASSAASLRDTQYF.